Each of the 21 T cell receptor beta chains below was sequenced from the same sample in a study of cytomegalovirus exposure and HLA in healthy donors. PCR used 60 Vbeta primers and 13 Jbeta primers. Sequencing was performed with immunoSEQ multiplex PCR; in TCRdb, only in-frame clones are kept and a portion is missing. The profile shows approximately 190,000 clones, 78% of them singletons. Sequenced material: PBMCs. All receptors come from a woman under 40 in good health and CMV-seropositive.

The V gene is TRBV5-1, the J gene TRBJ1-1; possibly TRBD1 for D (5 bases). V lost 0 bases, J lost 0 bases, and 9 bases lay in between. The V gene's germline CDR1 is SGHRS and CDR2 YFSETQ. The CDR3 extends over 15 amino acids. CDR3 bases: TGCGCCAGCAGCTTGGGACAGCACCTGAACACTGAAGCTTTCTTT. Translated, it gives CASSLGQHLNTEAFF. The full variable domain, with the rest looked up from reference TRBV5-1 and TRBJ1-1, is KAGVTQTPRYLIKTRGQQVTLSCSPISGHRSVSWYQQTPGQGLQFLFEYFSETQRNKGNFPGRFSGRQFSNSRSEMNVSTLELGDSALYLCASSLGQHLNTEAFFGQGTRLTVV.

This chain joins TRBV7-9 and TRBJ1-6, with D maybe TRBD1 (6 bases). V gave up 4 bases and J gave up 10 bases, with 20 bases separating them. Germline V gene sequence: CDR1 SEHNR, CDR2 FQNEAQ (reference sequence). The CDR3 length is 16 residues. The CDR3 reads CASSSARTASGSPLHF. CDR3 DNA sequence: TGTGCCAGCAGCTCCGCCCGGACAGCTTCTGGATCACCCCTCCACTTT. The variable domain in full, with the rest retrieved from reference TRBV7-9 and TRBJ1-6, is DTGVSQNPRHKITKRGQNVTFRCDPISEHNRLYWYRQTLGQGPEFLTYFQNEAQLEKSRLLSDRFSAERPKGSFSTLEIQRTEQGDSAMYLCASSSARTASGSPLHFGNGTRLTVT.

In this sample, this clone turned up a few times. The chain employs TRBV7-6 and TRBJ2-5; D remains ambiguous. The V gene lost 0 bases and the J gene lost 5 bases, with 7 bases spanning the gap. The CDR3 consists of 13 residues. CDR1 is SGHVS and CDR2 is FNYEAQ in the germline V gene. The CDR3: CASSLAPRETQYF. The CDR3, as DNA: TGTGCCAGCAGCTTAGCGCCGAGGGAGACCCAGTACTTC.

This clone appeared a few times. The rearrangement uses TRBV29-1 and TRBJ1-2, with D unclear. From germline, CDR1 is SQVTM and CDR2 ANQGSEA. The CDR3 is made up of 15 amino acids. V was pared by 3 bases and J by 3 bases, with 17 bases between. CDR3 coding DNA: TGCAGCGTTGATAGCCGGGATGGGGTCTACTATGGCTACACCTTC. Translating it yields CSVDSRDGVYYGYTF.

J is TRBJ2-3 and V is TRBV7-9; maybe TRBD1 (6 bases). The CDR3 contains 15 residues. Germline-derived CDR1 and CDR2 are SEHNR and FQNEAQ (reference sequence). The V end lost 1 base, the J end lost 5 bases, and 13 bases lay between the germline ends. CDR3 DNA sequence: TGTGCCAGCAGCTTAGGCGGCAGGGGAATAGATACGCAGTATTTT. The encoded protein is CASSLGGRGIDTQYF.

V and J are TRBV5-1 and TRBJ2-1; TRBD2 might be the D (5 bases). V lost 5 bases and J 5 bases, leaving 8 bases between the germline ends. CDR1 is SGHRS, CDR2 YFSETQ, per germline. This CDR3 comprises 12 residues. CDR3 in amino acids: CASRERNNEQFF. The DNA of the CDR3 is TGCGCCAGCAGGGAGCGGAACAATGAGCAGTTCTTC.

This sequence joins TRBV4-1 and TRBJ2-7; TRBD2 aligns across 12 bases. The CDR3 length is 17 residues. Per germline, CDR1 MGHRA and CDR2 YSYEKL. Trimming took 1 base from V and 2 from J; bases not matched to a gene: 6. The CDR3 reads CASSQASGLAGPYEQYF. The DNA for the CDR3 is TGCGCCAGCAGCCAAGCGAGCGGACTAGCGGGACCCTACGAGCAGTACTTC.

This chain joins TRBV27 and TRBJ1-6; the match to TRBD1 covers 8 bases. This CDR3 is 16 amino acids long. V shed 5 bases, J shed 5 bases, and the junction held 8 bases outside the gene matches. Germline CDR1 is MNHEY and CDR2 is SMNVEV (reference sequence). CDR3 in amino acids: CASSNRGQVNNSPLHF. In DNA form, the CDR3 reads TGTGCCAGCAGTAACAGGGGACAGGTGAATAATTCACCCCTCCACTTT.

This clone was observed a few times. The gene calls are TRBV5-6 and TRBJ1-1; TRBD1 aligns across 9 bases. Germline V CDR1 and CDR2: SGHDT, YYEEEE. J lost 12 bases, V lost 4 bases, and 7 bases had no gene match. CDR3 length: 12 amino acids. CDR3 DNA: TGTGCCAGCAGCCCGGGACAGGGAGGATCTTTCTTT. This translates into CASSPGQGGSFF.

The CDR3 region is CASSQSLTSGSFYEQYF. In DNA form, the CDR3 reads TGCGCCAGCAGCCAATCCCTTACTAGCGGGAGTTTCTACGAGCAGTACTTC. The chain couples TRBV4-3 to TRBJ2-5, with 11 positions matching TRBD2. Judging by the DNA end, TRBJ2-7 fits better; the J call may be wrong. Germline V gene sequence: CDR1 LGHNA, CDR2 YSLEER. The CDR3 length is 17 residues.

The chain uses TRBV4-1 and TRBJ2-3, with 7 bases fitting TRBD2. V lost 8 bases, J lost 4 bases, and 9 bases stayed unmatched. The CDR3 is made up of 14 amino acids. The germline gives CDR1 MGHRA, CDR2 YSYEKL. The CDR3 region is CASGREEVADTQYF. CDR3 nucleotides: TGCGCCAGCGGACGGGAGGAGGTGGCAGATACGCAGTATTTT.

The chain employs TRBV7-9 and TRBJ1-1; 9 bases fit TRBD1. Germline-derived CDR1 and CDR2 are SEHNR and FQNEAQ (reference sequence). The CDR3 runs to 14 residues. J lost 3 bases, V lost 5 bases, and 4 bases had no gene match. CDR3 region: CASSPTGGHTEAFF. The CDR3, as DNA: TGTGCCAGCAGCCCGACAGGGGGACACACTGAAGCTTTCTTT.

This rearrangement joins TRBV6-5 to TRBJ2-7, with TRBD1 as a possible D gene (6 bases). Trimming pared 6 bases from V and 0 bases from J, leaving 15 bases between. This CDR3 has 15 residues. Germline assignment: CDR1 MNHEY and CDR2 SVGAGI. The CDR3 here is CASSYNRDPSYEQYF. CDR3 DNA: TGTGCCAGCAGCTACAACAGGGACCCCTCCTACGAGCAGTACTTC.

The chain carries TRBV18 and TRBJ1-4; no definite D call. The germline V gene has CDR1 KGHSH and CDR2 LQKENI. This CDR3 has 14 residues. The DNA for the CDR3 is TGTGCTTCAAAGCCGGGTTTGGGTAATGAAAAACTGTTTTTT. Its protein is CASKPGLGNEKLFF.

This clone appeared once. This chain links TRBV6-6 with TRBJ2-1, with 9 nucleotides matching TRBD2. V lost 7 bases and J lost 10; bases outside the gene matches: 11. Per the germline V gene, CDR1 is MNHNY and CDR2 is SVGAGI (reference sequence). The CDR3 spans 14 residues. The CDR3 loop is CASITRGGLGEQFF. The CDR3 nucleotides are TGTGCCAGCATAACGCGGGGGGGCCTCGGGGAGCAGTTCTTC.

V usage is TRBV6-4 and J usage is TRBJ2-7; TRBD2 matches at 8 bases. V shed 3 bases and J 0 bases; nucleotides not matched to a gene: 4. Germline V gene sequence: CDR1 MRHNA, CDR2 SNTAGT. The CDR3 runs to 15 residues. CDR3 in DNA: TGTGCCAGCAGTGAGACTAGCGAAAGCTCCTACGAGCAGTACTTC. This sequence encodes CASSETSESSYEQYF.

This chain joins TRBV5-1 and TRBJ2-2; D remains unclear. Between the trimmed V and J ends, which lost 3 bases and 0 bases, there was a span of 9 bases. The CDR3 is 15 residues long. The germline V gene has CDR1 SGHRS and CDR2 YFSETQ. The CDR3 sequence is CASSSWLANTGELFF. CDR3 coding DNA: TGCGCCAGCAGCTCCTGGCTGGCGAACACCGGGGAGCTGTTTTTT.

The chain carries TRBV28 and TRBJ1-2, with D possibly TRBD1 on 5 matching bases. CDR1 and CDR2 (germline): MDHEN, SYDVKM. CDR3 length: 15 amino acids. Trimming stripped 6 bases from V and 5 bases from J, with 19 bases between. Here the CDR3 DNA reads TGTGCCAGCAGCTCTATCCGTGGGGGGGTTTATGGCTACACCTTC. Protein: CASSSIRGGVYGYTF.

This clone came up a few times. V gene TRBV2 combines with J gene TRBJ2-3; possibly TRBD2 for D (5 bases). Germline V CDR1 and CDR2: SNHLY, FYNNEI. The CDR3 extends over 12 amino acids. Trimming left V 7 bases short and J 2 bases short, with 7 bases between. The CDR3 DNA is TGTGCCAGCAACGGACTCACAGATACGCAGTATTTT. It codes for CASNGLTDTQYF.

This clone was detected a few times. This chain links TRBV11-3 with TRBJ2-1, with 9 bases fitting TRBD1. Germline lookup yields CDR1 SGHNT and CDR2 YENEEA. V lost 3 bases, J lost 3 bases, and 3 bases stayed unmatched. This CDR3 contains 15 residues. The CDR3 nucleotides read TGTGCCAGCAGCTTGCGGACAGGGGACTACAATGAGCAGTTCTTC. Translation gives CASSLRTGDYNEQFF. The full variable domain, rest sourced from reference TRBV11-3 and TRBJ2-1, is EAGVVQSPRYKIIEKKQPVAFWCNPISGHNTLYWYLQNLGQGPELLIRYENEEAVDDSQLPKDRFSAERLKGVDSTLKIQPAELGDSAVYLCASSLRTGDYNEQFFGPGTRLTVL.

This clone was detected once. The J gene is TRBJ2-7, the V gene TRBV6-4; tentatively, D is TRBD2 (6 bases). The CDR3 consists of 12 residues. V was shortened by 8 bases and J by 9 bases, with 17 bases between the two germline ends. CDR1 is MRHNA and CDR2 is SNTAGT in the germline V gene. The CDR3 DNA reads TGTGCCAGCGCCTACAGGTGGGGAGGGCAGTACTTC. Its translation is CASAYRWGGQYF.